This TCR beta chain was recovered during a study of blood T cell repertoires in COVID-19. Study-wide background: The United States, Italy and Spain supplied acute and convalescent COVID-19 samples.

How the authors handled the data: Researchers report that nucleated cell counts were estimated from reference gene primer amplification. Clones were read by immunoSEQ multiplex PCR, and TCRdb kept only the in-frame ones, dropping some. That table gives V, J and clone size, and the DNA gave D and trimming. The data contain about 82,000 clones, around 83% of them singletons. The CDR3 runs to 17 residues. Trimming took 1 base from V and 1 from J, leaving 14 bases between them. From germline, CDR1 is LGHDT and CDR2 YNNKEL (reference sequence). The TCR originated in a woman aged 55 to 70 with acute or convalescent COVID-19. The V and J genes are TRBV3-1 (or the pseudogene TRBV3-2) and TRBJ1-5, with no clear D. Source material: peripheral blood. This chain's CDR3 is CASSQGARAGSNQPQHF. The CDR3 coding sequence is TGTGCCAGCAGCCAAGGAGCGAGGGCGGGGAGCAATCAGCCCCAGCATTTT.